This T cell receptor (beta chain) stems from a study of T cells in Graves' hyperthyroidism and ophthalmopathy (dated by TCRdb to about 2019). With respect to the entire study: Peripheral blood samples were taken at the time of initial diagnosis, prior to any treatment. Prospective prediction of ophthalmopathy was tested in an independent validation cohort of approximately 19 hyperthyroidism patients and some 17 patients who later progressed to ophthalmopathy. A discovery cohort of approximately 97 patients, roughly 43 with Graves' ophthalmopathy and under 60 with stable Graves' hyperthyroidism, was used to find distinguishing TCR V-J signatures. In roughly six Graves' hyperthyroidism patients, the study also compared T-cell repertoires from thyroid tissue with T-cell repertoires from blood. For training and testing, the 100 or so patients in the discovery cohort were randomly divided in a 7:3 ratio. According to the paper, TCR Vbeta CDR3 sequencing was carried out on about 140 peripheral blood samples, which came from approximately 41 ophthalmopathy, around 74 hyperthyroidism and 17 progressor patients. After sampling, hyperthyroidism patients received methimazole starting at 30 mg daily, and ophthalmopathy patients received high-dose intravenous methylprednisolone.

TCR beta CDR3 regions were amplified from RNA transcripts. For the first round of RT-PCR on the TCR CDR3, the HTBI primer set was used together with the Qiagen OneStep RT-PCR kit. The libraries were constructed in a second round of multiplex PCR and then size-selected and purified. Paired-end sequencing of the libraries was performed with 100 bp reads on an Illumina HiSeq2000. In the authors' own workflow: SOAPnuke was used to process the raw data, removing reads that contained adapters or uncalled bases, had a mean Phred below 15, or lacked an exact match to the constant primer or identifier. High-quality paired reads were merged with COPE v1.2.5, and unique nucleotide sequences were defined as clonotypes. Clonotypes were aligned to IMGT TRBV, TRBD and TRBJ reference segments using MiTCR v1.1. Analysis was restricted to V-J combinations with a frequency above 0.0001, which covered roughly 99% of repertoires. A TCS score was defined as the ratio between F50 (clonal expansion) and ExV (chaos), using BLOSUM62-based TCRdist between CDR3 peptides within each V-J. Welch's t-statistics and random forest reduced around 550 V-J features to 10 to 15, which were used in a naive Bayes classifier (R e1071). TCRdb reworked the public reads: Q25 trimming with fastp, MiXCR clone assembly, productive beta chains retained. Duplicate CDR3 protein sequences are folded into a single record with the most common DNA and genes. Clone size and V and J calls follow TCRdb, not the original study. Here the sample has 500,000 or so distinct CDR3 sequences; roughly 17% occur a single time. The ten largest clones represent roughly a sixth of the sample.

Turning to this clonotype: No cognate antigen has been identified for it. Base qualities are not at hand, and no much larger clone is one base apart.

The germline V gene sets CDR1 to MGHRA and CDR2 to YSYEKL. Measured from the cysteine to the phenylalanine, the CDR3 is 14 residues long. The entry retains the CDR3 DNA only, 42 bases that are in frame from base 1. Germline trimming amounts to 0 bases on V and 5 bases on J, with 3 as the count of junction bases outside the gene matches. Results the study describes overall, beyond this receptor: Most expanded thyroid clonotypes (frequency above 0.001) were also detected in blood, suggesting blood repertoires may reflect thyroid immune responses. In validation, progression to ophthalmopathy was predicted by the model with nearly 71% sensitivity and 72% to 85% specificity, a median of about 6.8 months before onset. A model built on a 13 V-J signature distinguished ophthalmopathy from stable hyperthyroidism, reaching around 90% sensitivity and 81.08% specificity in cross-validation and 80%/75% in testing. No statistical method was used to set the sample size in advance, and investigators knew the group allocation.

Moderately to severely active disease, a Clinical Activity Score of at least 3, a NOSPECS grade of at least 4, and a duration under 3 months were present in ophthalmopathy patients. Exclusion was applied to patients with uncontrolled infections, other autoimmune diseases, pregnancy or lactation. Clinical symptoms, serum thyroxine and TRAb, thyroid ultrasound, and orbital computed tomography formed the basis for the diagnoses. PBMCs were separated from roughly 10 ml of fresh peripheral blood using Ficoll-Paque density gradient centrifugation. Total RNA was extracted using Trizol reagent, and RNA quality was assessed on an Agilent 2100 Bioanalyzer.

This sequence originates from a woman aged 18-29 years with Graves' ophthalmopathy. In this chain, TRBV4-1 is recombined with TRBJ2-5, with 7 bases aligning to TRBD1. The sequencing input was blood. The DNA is TGCGCCAGCAGCCAAGAGGGCAGGGGGGAGACCCAGTACTTC. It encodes CASSQEGRGETQYF.